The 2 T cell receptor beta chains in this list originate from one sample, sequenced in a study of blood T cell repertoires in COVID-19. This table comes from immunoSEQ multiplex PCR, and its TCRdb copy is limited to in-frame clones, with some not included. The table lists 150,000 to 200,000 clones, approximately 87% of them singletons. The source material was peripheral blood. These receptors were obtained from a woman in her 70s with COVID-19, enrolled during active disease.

In DNA form, the CDR3 reads TGTGCCAGCTCACCACCCCATCAGTTCTCCTACAATGAGCAGTTCTTC. It is translated as CASSPPHQFSYNEQFF. The chain is built from TRBV18 and TRBJ2-1; D unresolved. V shed 0 bases and J shed 0 bases, with 9 bases lying between them. CDR3 length equals 16 residues. Germline V gene lookup returns CDR1 KGHSH and CDR2 LQKENI.

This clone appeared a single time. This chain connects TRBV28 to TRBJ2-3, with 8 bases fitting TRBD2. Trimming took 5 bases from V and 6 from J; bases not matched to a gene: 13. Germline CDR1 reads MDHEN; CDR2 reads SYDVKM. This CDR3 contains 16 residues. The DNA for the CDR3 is TGTGCCAGCAGTGGTAGCGGGGCGCCCCCCCACGATACGCAGTATTTT. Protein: CASSGSGAPPHDTQYF.